The sequence of this T cell receptor beta chain was determined in a study of spatial heterogeneity in lung cancer (dated by TCRdb to between 2019 and 2020). The study in broad terms: The donors were more than 65 patients from the lung TRACERx cohort who had early-stage, untreated non-small cell lung cancer. Follow-up PBMC samples were sequenced whenever available, and the median time to follow-up was about two years after resection. Nonsynonymous mutation counts, determined by whole-exome sequencing of tumor tissue, were related to features of the TCR repertoire. In the raw uncorrected reads, each unique combination of TCR and UMI appeared more than ten times on average. Beta-chain transcripts were consistently detected in greater numbers than alpha-chain transcripts, which likely reflects a higher abundance of beta-chain transcripts. In non-small cell lung cancer, the study made a quantitative comparison of TCR alpha and beta repertoires among multiple tumor regions, matched nontumor lung and blood. Both alpha and beta chains were TCR-sequenced in around 220 tumor regions, roughly 70 matched nontumor lung samples and roughly 50 PBMC samples obtained at surgery.

The sample's time point label is to be understood as: blood at routine non-recurrence follow-up after resection. TCR sequencing used whole RNA extracted from tumor and nontumor lung tissue, or from cryopreserved PBMC samples, without cell sorting. Patients were selected for TCR sequencing only if sufficient RNA was available from at least two tumor regions. The paper's findings and limits, for the study overall: Confirming at a functional level the hypothesis that regional TCRs recognize regional mutations was considered to require additional single-cell paired TCR alpha and beta sequencing. Only roughly 15 patients were included in comparisons of baseline and follow-up blood repertoires. Ubiquitous expanded tumor TCRs were found in blood more often at tumor resection than at routine follow-up.

The CDR3 goes from the cysteine to the phenylalanine over 15 residues. CDR3 DNA only is kept here, 45 bases in frame from base 1. V trim: 7 bases; J trim: 6 bases; unmatched bases: 12. CDR1 and CDR2 were assigned from the germline V gene (reference sequence) as LNHDA and SQIVND. Points on this clonotype: The specificity of this receptor is unknown. No base qualities exist here, and no much larger clone lies one base off it.

Library prep was done by 5' RACE. The run used a NextSeq 500. The TCR library protocol attached a unique molecular identifier to each TCR cDNA molecule to allow correction of PCR and sequencing errors. In the source study's methods: TCR identification, UMI-based error correction and CDR3 extraction were all carried out with Decombinator tools. TCRs above a frequency of 2 per 1,000, corresponding to the top 1% of the tumor frequency distribution, were defined as expanded. Renyi diversity was calculated using the R vegan package after each repertoire was subsampled 100 times to 5,000 TCRs. To build CDR3 similarity networks, amino acid triplet string-kernel similarity was used, and CDR3s were connected when their pairwise similarity was above 0.82. TCRdb ran its own pipeline on the public reads, namely fastp trimming at Q25 and MiXCR clone calling, and kept in-frame beta chains. Rows are combined by CDR3 protein, so each entry shows the most common genes and DNA. The V and J calls were not made by the authors but by TCRdb's processing. The sample table records approximately 70,000 distinct CDR3 sequences; roughly 8.9% of these occur just once. Less than 2% of the sample is held by the ten biggest clonotypes.

The sequence joins TRBV19 to TRBJ1-5, and 7 junction bases match TRBD1. This TCR was sampled from a female donor with early-stage non-small cell lung cancer. Sequencing was performed on PBMCs, taken at follow-up. This receptor has the CDR3 CASNPTGWEGQPQHF. In nucleotide form, the sequence is TGTGCCAGTAACCCGACAGGGTGGGAGGGTCAGCCCCAGCATTTT.